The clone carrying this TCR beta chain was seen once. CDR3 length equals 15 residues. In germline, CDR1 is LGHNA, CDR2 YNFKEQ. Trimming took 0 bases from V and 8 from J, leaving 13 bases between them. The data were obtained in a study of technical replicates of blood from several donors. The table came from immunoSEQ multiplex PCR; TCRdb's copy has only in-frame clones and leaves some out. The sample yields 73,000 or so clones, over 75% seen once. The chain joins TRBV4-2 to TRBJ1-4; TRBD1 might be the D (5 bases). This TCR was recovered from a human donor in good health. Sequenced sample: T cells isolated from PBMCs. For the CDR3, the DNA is TGTGCCAGCAGCCAAGAAACAGGCGCCAGGGAAAAACTGTTTTTT. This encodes CASSQETGAREKLFF.